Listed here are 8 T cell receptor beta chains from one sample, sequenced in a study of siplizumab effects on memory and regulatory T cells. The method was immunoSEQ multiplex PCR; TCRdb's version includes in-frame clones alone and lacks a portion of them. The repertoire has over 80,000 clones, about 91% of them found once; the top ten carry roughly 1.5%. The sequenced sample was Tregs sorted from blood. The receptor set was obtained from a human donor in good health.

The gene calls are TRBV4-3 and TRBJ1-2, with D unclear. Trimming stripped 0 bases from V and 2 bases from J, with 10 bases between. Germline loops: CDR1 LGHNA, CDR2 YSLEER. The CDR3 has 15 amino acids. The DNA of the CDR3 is TGCGCCAGCAGCCAAGATTGGCCGGGGAACTATGGCTACACCTTC. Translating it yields CASSQDWPGNYGYTF.

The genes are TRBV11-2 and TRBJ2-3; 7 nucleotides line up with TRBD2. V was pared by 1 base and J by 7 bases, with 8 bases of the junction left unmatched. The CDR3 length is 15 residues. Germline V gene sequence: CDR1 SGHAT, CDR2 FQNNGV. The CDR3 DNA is TGTGCCAGCAGCTTAGCTCAGCGGGGCGAATATACGCAGTATTTT. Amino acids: CASSLAQRGEYTQYF.

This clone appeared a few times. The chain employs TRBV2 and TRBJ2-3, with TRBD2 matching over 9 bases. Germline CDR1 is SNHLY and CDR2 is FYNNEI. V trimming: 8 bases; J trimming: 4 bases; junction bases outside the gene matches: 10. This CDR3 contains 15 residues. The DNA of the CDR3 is TGTGCCAGCCGCCGCGCTAGCGGGGTGGCAGATACGCAGTATTTT. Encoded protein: CASRRASGVADTQYF.

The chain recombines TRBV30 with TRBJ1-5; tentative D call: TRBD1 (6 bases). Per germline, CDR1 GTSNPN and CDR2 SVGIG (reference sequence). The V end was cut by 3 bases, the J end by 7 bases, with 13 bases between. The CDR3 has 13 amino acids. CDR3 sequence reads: CAWRVGGGQPQHF. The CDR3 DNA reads TGTGCCTGGAGGGTGGGGGGGGGCCAGCCCCAGCATTTT.

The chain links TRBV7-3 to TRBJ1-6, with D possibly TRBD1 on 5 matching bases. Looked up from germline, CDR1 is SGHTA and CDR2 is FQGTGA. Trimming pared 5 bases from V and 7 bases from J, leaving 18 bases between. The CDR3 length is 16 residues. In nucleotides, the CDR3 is TGTGCCAGCAGCCTAAACCCGGGACCACAAAATTCACCCCTCCACTTT. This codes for CASSLNPGPQNSPLHF.

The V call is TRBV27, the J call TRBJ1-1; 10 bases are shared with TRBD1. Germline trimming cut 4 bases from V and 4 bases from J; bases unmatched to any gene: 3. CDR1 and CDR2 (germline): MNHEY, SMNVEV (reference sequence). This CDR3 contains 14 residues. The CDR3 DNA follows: TGTGCCAGCAGTTCCGGGACAGGGGTCACTGAAGCTTTCTTT. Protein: CASSSGTGVTEAFF.

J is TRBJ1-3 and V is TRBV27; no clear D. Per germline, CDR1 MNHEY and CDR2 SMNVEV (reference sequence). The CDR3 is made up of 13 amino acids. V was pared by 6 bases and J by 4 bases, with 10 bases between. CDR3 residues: CASSLLVGNTIYF. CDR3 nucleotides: TGTGCCAGCAGCCTTCTGGTAGGAAACACCATATATTTT.

CDR3 sequence: CASSLAVNTEAFF. Here the CDR3 DNA reads TGTGCCAGCAGCTTAGCGGTGAACACTGAAGCTTTCTTT. The chain employs TRBV11-3 and TRBJ1-1; D not resolved. The CDR3 sequence is 13 residues long. CDR1 and CDR2 (germline): SGHNT, YENEEA. V lost 1 base to trimming and J lost 0 bases, with 3 bases between them.